Following are 23 T cell receptor beta chains from one sample sequenced in a study of ipilimumab plus nivolumab after autologous stem cell transplantation. Produced via immunoSEQ multiplex PCR; TCRdb's table is partial and in-frame only. This sample has tens of thousands of clones; around 84% occur once, and the top ten carry less than 5.5%. The source material was PBMCs, sampled in a trial of ipilimumab plus nivolumab as post-transplant consolidation. All receptors come from a male donor with diffuse large B-cell lymphoma.

The CDR3: CASSIGGGGAENSPLHF. The DNA for the CDR3 is TGTGCCAGTAGTATAGGGGGCGGCGGGGCCGAAAATTCACCCCTCCACTTT. V gene TRBV19 combines with J gene TRBJ1-6, with D perhaps matching TRBD1 (5 bases). CDR3 size: 17 residues. V dropped 1 base and J dropped 7 bases, with 17 bases sitting between them. From germline, CDR1 is LNHDA and CDR2 SQIVND (reference sequence).

The chain couples TRBV6-6 to TRBJ1-1; D gene uncertain. Per germline, CDR1 MNHNY and CDR2 SVGAGI (reference sequence). Deletions cut 5 bases from V and 6 bases from J, with 13 bases between. CDR3 length: 13 amino acids. The CDR3 coding sequence is TGTGCCAGCAGTCACGACACGGTAGCTGAAGCTTTCTTT. This gives the protein CASSHDTVAEAFF.

The chain is built from TRBV19 and TRBJ1-1, with D unresolved. This CDR3 comprises 15 residues. Trimming pared 5 bases from V and 4 bases from J, leaving 17 bases between. Germline V CDR1 and CDR2: LNHDA, SQIVND (reference sequence). CDR3 DNA: TGTGCCAGTAGTCCAAAGACATCACGGGGCACTGAAGCTTTCTTT. This codes for CASSPKTSRGTEAFF.

The chain has TRBV5-4 and TRBJ1-2; D is perhaps TRBD1 (6 bases). Between the trimmed V and J ends, which lost 1 base and 4 bases, there was a span of 11 bases. The CDR3 length is 14 residues. Looked up from germline, CDR1 is SGHNT and CDR2 is YYREEE (reference sequence). The CDR3 DNA follows: TGTGCCAGCAGCTTGTTTCAGGGGAGCTATGGCTACACCTTC. Amino acid sequence: CASSLFQGSYGYTF. The complete variable domain, with remaining parts taken from reference TRBV5-4 and TRBJ1-2, reads ETGVTQSPTHLIKTRGQQVTLRCSSQSGHNTVSWYQQALGQGPQFIFQYYREEENGRGNFPPRFSGLQFPNYSSELNVNALELDDSALYLCASSLFQGSYGYTFGSGTRLTVV.

The chain recombines TRBV7-2 with TRBJ2-1; 11 bases are a match to TRBD2. Germline-derived CDR1 and CDR2 are SGHTA and FQGNSA. The CDR3 length is 15 residues. Trimming at V came to 5 bases and at J to 14 bases, leaving 14 bases not matched to a gene. Written as DNA, the CDR3 is TGTGCCAGCAGCCCCGACCCACTAGCGGGGGCCATCGAGTTCTTC. Amino acid sequence: CASSPDPLAGAIEFF.

The chain carries TRBV5-1 and TRBJ2-1; 8 bases line up with TRBD2. CDR1 is SGHRS and CDR2 is YFSETQ in the germline V gene. The CDR3 is 17 residues long. V was pared by 3 bases and J by 2 bases, with 10 bases of the junction left unmatched. In nucleotides, the CDR3 is TGCGCCAGCAGCTCCCAAGTTGGGCGGGGGGCCTACAATGAGCAGTTCTTC. Its protein product is CASSSQVGRGAYNEQFF.

The chain recombines TRBV5-1 with TRBJ1-1, with 7 bases lining up with TRBD1. Germline V gene lookup returns CDR1 SGHRS and CDR2 YFSETQ. The ends lost 0 bases at V and 1 base at J; junction bases unmatched: 0. This CDR3 has 14 amino acids. CDR3 region: CASSLEGANTEAFF. DNA of the CDR3: TGCGCCAGCAGCTTGGAGGGGGCGAACACTGAAGCTTTCTTT.

This chain joins TRBV19 and TRBJ2-2, with D perhaps matching TRBD2 (7 bases). This CDR3 has 14 amino acids. V gave up 5 bases and J gave up 6 bases, with 13 bases separating them. Germline CDR1 LNHDA, CDR2 SQIVND (reference sequence). The CDR3 DNA follows: TGTGCCAGTAGTTTGACGGGGGGCCCCGGGGAGCTGTTTTTT. Residues: CASSLTGGPGELFF.

The chain uses TRBV5-1 and TRBJ1-6, with D possibly being TRBD1 (5 bases). Trimming pared 2 bases from V and 2 bases from J, leaving 17 bases between. Germline CDR1 and CDR2: SGHRS and YFSETQ. This CDR3 has 18 amino acids. The CDR3 sequence: CASSLSFRDLTYNSPLHF. The CDR3 nucleotides read TGCGCCAGCAGCTTAAGCTTCCGGGACCTAACCTATAATTCACCCCTCCACTTT.

V usage is TRBV29-1 and J usage is TRBJ1-1; D ambiguous. V dropped 6 bases and J dropped 1 base, with 12 bases sitting between them. The CDR3 loop spans 13 amino acids. The germline gives CDR1 SQVTM, CDR2 ANQGSEA. The CDR3 spells CSVRETPNTEAFF. For the CDR3, the DNA is TGCAGCGTACGGGAAACACCGAACACTGAAGCTTTCTTT.

This rearrangement joins TRBV10-3 to TRBJ2-5; 7 bases fit TRBD2. CDR1 and CDR2 from the germline V gene are ENHRY and SYGVKD. The J segment lost 3 bases and the V segment lost 4 bases, leaving 5 bases of the junction unmatched. The CDR3 is 14 residues long. CDR3 loop: CAISVSSGEETQYF. As DNA, the CDR3 is TGTGCCATCAGTGTCTCTAGCGGAGAAGAGACCCAGTACTTC.

The J gene is TRBJ2-1, the V gene TRBV27; 8 positions agree with TRBD2. The CDR3 extends over 14 amino acids. V was clipped by 5 bases and J by 7 bases; unmatched bases: 7. Germline CDR1 is MNHEY and CDR2 is SMNVEV (reference sequence). CDR3 sequence reads: CASSPLGTRNEQFF. The CDR3 nucleotides are TGTGCCAGCAGTCCGCTTGGGACTAGGAATGAGCAGTTCTTC.

The chain employs TRBV6-1 and TRBJ2-6; D remains unclear. From germline, CDR1 is MNHNS and CDR2 SASEGT. There are 15 residues in the CDR3. The V gene lost 2 bases and the J gene lost 4 bases, with 9 bases spanning the gap. The CDR3 sequence is CASSELGYGANVLTF. Written as DNA, the CDR3 is TGTGCCAGCAGTGAACTTGGCTACGGGGCCAACGTCCTGACTTTC.

This chain joins TRBV2 and TRBJ2-7; D may be TRBD2 (6 bases). The CDR3 has 14 amino acids. The germline gives CDR1 SNHLY, CDR2 FYNNEI. V lost 6 bases to trimming and J lost 0 bases, with 12 bases between them. The CDR3 reads CASRKLEGSYEQYF. The DNA of the CDR3 is TGTGCCAGCAGGAAACTGGAGGGCTCCTACGAGCAGTACTTC.

The chain uses TRBV19 and TRBJ1-2, with 8 bases matching TRBD1. The V gene end was trimmed by 4 bases and the J gene end by 7 bases; junction bases not matched to a gene: 14. The CDR3 consists of 16 residues. Germline CDR1 reads LNHDA; CDR2 reads SQIVND (reference sequence). CDR3 sequence reads: CASSRGTGVSYSGYTF. As DNA, the CDR3 is TGTGCCAGTAGTAGAGGGACAGGCGTATCCTACAGTGGCTACACCTTC.

The CDR3 DNA reads TGTGCCAGTAGTACCAGGACAGAGAGTGAAGCTTTCTTT. This gives the protein CASSTRTESEAFF. The V and J genes are TRBV19 and TRBJ1-1; possibly TRBD1 for D (6 bases). Germline CDR1 reads LNHDA; CDR2 reads SQIVND (reference sequence). Trimming removed 4 bases at V and 7 bases at J, with 13 bases between. CDR3 size: 13 residues.

This chain links TRBV5-5 with TRBJ2-3; 11 nucleotides agree with TRBD2. With V trimmed by 2 bases and J by 2 bases, 4 bases remained unmatched. Germline V gene sequence: CDR1 SGHKS, CDR2 YYEKEE (reference sequence). CDR3 length: 16 amino acids. CDR3 in amino acids: CASSFQTSGVTDTQYF. CDR3 coding DNA: TGTGCCAGCAGCTTTCAGACTAGCGGGGTCACAGATACGCAGTATTTT.

This rearrangement joins TRBV7-3 to TRBJ2-2, with no clear D. Germline V gene lookup returns CDR1 SGHTA and CDR2 FQGTGA. The V and J ends lost 2 bases and 6 bases respectively, with 7 bases between them. The length of the CDR3 is 13 residues. The CDR3 sequence: CASSLSPSGELFF. The CDR3 DNA reads as TGTGCCAGCAGCTTATCCCCCTCCGGGGAGCTGTTTTTT.

This clone has a handful of counts. This chain connects TRBV7-8 to TRBJ2-7; D gene uncertain. CDR3 length: 13 residues. V dropped 2 bases and J dropped 2 bases, with 7 bases sitting between them. Germline V gene lookup returns CDR1 SGHVS and CDR2 FQNEAQ. The CDR3: CASSLIRTYEQYF. CDR3 sequence (DNA): TGTGCCAGCAGCTTAATCCGGACCTACGAGCAGTACTTC.

The chain employs TRBV7-9 and TRBJ2-3, with TRBD1 as a possible D gene (6 bases). Germline lookup yields CDR1 SEHNR and CDR2 FQNEAQ (reference sequence). The CDR3 is made up of 16 amino acids. Trimming took 1 base from V and 0 from J, leaving 11 bases between them. CDR3: CASSLDRESSTDTQYF. The CDR3 nucleotides are TGTGCCAGCAGCTTAGACAGGGAGAGTAGCACAGATACGCAGTATTTT.

Points on this clone: Relative to the germline gene, one junction end is altered; a read error may explain this. The chain carries TRBV7-9 and TRBJ1-2, with D perhaps matching TRBD1 (5 bases). The CDR3 spans 12 residues. Germline CDR1 reads SEHNR; CDR2 reads FQNEAQ (reference sequence). The CDR3 is CASSLSGAYSVF. The CDR3 region has the DNA TGTGCCAGCAGCTTATCCGGGGCCTACTCCGTCTTC. The complete variable domain, with remaining parts taken from reference TRBV7-9 and TRBJ1-2, reads DTGVSQNPRHKITKRGQNVTFRCDPISEHNRLYWYRQTLGQGPEFLTYFQNEAQLEKSRLLSDRFSAERPKGSFSTLEIQRTEQGDSAMYLCASSLSGAYSVFGSGTRLTVV.

This clone was found once. The chain has TRBV7-2 and TRBJ1-4; D unclear. Trimming stripped 5 bases from V and 7 bases from J, with 8 bases between. Looked up from germline, CDR1 is SGHTA and CDR2 is FQGNSA. This CDR3 spans 12 amino acids. The CDR3 sequence: CASSPDGEKLFF. As DNA, the CDR3 is TGTGCCAGCAGCCCGGACGGTGAAAAACTGTTTTTT.

The V gene is TRBV4-3, the J gene TRBJ1-2, with 7 bases identical to TRBD1. Germline V gene sequence: CDR1 LGHNA, CDR2 YSLEER. This CDR3 region has 16 residues. V lost 1 base and J lost 8; bases outside the gene matches: 13. The CDR3 region is CASSQGGRGRLEGYTF. The CDR3 DNA follows: TGCGCCAGCAGCCAAGGCGGGAGGGGGCGCCTTGAAGGCTACACCTTC.